This T cell receptor beta chain was captured by sequencing in a study of cytomegalovirus exposure and HLA in healthy donors. Regarding the study as a whole: Available immune exposure information was restricted to CMV serostatus only. Relative to equally common others, HLA-associated TCR beta chains showed greater clonal expansion in a later analysis. There were several of the most significant clusters that appeared linked to common viral pathogens in a later analysis.

As regards this clone: Antigen: not known.

The PCR contained 60 Vbeta and 13 Jbeta primers. The protocol was immunoSEQ multiplex PCR, while the TCRdb copy is restricted to in-frame clones and leaves out a portion. Among fewer than 100,000 clones listed, around 80% were seen once. Germline values: CDR1 MDHEN, CDR2 SYDVKM. The CDR3 length is 11 residues. This chain joins TRBV28 and TRBJ1-2; D is undetermined. The sequencing input was PBMCs. The TCR originated in a male donor in good health and CMV-seropositive. The CDR3 DNA is TGTGGAAGCGGCGTCAACTATGGCTACACCTTC. Protein product: CGSGVNYGYTF.